The source of this T cell receptor beta chain is a study of T cell repertoires in cytomegalovirus infection. Overall study context: Matching HLA type and CMV infection were both indicated by public TCR beta signatures. Study conclusions and caveats: Frequencies of public TCR beta families were cumulated, and this identified carriers of CMV plus the relevant HLA.

The V gene lost 5 bases and the J gene lost 5 bases, with 16 bases spanning the gap. Germline-derived CDR1 and CDR2 are SGHAT and FQDESV (reference sequence). The CDR3 is 14 residues long. MiXCR was run by TCRdb on the reads, yielding one entry per CDR3 protein. The repertoire consists of some 300,000 distinct CDR3 sequences, with about a tenth occurring once and the leading ten covering more than 2.5%. As regards this clonotype: Its antigen is unknown.

Input material: PBMCs. The receptor was derived from a human donor in good health (CMV status not recorded). Some clones in this sample may be carry-over from other donors' samples. V is TRBV11-1 and J is TRBJ2-7; D not resolved. CDR3 sequence: CASSLRRSVDEQYF. CDR3 DNA sequence: TGTGCCAGCAGCCTCCGCAGGAGCGTCGACGAGCAGTACTTC.